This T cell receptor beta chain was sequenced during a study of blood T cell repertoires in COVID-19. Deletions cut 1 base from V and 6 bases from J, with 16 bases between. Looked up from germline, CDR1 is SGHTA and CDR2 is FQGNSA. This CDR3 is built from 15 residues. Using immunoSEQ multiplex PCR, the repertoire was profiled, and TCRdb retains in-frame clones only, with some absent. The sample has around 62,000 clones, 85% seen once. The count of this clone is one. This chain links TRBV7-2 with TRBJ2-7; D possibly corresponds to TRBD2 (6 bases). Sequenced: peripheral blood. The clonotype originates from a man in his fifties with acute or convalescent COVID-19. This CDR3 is CASSLGGGLTPEQYF. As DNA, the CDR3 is TGTGCCAGCAGCTTAGGTGGAGGGTTAACCCCCGAGCAGTACTTC.